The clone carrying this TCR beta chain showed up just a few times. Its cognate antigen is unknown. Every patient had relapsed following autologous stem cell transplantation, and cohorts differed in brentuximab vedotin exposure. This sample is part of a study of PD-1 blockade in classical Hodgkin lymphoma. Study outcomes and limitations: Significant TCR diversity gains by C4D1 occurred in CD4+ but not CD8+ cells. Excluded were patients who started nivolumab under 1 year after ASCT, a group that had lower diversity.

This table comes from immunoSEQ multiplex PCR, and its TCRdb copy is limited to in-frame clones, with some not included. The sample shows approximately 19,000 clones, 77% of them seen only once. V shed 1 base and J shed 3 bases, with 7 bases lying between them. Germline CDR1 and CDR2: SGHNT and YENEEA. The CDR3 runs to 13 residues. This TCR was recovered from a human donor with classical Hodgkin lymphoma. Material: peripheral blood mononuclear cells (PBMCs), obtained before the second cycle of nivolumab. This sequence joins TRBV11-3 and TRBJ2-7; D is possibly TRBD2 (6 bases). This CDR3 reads CASSLGDFYEQYF. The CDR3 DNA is TGTGCCAGCAGCTTAGGGGACTTCTACGAGCAGTACTTC.